The T cell receptor beta chain described here comes from a study of response to subunit inactivated influenza vaccine. Note on this clonotype: No antigen is known for it.

The V gene lost 3 bases and the J gene lost 6 bases, with 18 bases spanning the gap. CDR3 size: 15 residues. Germline V gene lookup returns CDR1 DFQATT and CDR2 SNEGSKA (reference sequence). Study-level points and caveats: A suggestion made by the authors is that each seasonal influenza vaccination recruits few new T cells.

TCRdb fed the RT-PCR reads into MiXCR, producing one record per CDR3 protein. The table lists approximately 530,000 distinct CDR3 sequences, 10% to 15% of them singletons. V and J are TRBV20-1 and TRBJ2-1; a possible D gene is TRBD1 (6 bases). The source was PBMCs from blood, collected roughly 46 days after vaccination. The receptor was isolated from a man between 45 and 60 years old who received an inactivated influenza vaccine. CDR3 in DNA: TGCAGTGCTAGTGGGACACCCGGGTCTCCCAATGAGCAGTTCTTC. It encodes CSASGTPGSPNEQFF.